One and the same sample provided the 24 T cell receptor beta chains below, sequenced in a study of identical twins. TCRdb processed the 5' RACE reads anew with MiXCR; each CDR3 protein has one entry. The table has 690,000 or so distinct CDR3 sequences, 8.6% seen once. Another study also made use of these data, one on yellow fever vaccine responses in identical twins.

The specimen sequenced was PBMCs. The receptors here all came from a woman aged 18-29 years in good health.

The chain joins TRBV5-5 to TRBJ2-5; the D is unclear. Germline V gene sequence: CDR1 SGHKS, CDR2 YYEKEE (reference sequence). This CDR3 region has 14 residues. Trimming took off 3 bases at V and 1 base at J, with 10 bases between the two ends. The CDR3 nucleotides read TGTGCCAGCAGCTCCCCCATCACCCAAGAGACCCAGTACTTC. Its protein product is CASSSPITQETQYF.

This clonotype was counted a few times. V and J are TRBV5-1 and TRBJ2-5; 8 bases map to TRBD1. The V gene's germline CDR1 is SGHRS and CDR2 YFSETQ. The CDR3 is 15 amino acids. With V trimmed by 5 bases and J by 2 bases, 8 bases remained unmatched. CDR3 DNA: TGCGCCAGCAGGGCTGACGGGACAGGTCAAGAGACCCAGTACTTC. Its translation: CASRADGTGQETQYF.

This clonotype has a count of ten or more. The genes are TRBV4-3 and TRBJ2-3; 7 positions match TRBD2. The CDR3 consists of 14 residues. Germline V gene data show CDR1 as LGHNA and CDR2 as YSLEER. Germline trimming cut 1 base from V and 5 bases from J; bases unmatched to any gene: 3. CDR3 bases: TGCGCCAGCAGCCAAGTTACGGGGGGAGATACGCAGTATTTT. Amino acid sequence: CASSQVTGGDTQYF.

This clonotype has more than one count but fewer than ten. V gene TRBV6-5 combines with J gene TRBJ1-2; the D gene is possibly TRBD1 (5 bases). Per germline, CDR1 MNHEY and CDR2 SVGAGI. The CDR3 loop spans 18 amino acids. Trimming took 2 bases from V and 0 from J, leaving 19 bases between them. The CDR3 coding sequence is TGTGCCAGCAGTTACACCTTCTCGGACACCAACCCTAACTATGGCTACACCTTC. Encoded protein: CASSYTFSDTNPNYGYTF.

This clonotype has more than one count but fewer than ten. The chain combines TRBV23-1 with TRBJ2-7; tentatively, D is TRBD1 (6 bases). TRBV23-1 is known as an ORF, though its function is uncertain. This CDR3 comprises 17 residues. V shed 3 bases and J shed 1 base, with 19 bases lying between them. This CDR3 is CASSHSYRENFSYEQYF. The CDR3 DNA is TGCGCCAGCAGTCACTCATACAGGGAGAACTTTTCCTACGAGCAGTACTTC.

V and J are TRBV10-3 and TRBJ1-3; the D is unclear. The V gene lost 0 bases and the J gene lost 0 bases, with 9 bases spanning the gap. CDR1 and CDR2 from the germline V gene are ENHRY and SYGVKD. This CDR3 is 16 amino acids long. The CDR3 nucleotides are TGTGCCATCAGTGAGTCGTCGGCAGTCTCTGGAAACACCATATATTTT. It translates to CAISESSAVSGNTIYF.

There are many counts of this clonotype. The chain employs TRBV12-3 or TRBV12-4 and TRBJ2-1; TRBD2 might be the D (6 bases). The CDR3 totals 16 residues. V was shortened by 2 bases and J by 7 bases, with 18 bases between the two germline ends. This chain's CDR3 is CASSLTTLDGRNEQFF. The CDR3 bases are TGTGCCAGCAGTTTAACCACCCTCGACGGGAGAAATGAGCAGTTCTTC.

This clonotype was detected a few times. This chain links TRBV15 with TRBJ2-6; D is undetermined. Germline CDR1 reads LNHNV; CDR2 reads YYDKDF (reference sequence). The CDR3 covers 16 residues. V shed 1 base and J shed 0 bases, with 7 bases lying between them. CDR3 amino acids: CATSRGWFSGANVLTF. Written as DNA, the CDR3 is TGTGCCACCAGCAGAGGCTGGTTCTCTGGGGCCAACGTCCTGACTTTC.

The chain couples TRBV10-3 to TRBJ1-1, with 7 bases identical to TRBD1. Germline CDR1 is ENHRY and CDR2 is SYGVKD. The CDR3 is 12 residues long. J gave up 8 bases and V 3 bases, and 3 bases lay outside the gene matches. The CDR3 nucleotides read TGTGCCATCAGTGAACAGGGGTTCGAAGCTTTCTTT. Encoded protein: CAISEQGFEAFF.

The chain has TRBV10-3 and TRBJ2-5; the D gene could be TRBD1 or TRBD2 (6 bases each). The CDR3 length is 16 residues. Trimming left V 6 bases short and J 2 bases short, with 19 bases between. Germline CDR1 and CDR2: ENHRY and SYGVKD. CDR3 bases: TGTGCCATCAGCCCCGGGACAAGGGCGGGACAAGAGACCCAGTACTTC. This translates into CAISPGTRAGQETQYF.

The rearrangement links TRBV7-2 to TRBJ2-1, with D possibly TRBD2 on 5 matching bases. Trimming took 1 base from V and 8 from J, leaving 12 bases between them. Per the germline V gene, CDR1 is SGHTA and CDR2 is FQGNSA. CDR3 length: 14 residues. The CDR3 DNA sequence: TGTGCCAGCAGCTTAGTCGGGGAGTCCCATGAGCAGTTCTTC. Protein sequence: CASSLVGESHEQFF.

The chain is built from TRBV27 and TRBJ2-1, with 7 nucleotides matching TRBD2. This CDR3 contains 18 residues. In germline, CDR1 is MNHEY, CDR2 SMNVEV (reference sequence). J was trimmed by 10 bases and V by 6 bases; bases with no gene match: 24. The CDR3 nucleotides read TGTGCCAGCAGGCACCTCCTCGGGGGGACGCACGGAGGACACGAGCAGTTCTTC. Encoded protein: CASRHLLGGTHGGHEQFF.

There are many counts of this clonotype. V is TRBV24-1 and J is TRBJ2-1; D unresolved. CDR3 length: 15 residues. Germline V lookup: CDR1 KGHDR, CDR2 SFDVKD. Trimming left V 5 bases short and J 3 bases short, with 13 bases between. In DNA, the CDR3 is TGTGCCACCAGTGGGAAGTTGCGGAGCTACAATGAGCAGTTCTTC. The encoded protein is CATSGKLRSYNEQFF.

A few counts support this clonotype. This rearrangement joins TRBV21-1 to TRBJ2-3. TRBV21-1 has pseudogene status. The CDR3 is 13 residues long. CDR3 DNA sequence: TGTGCCAGCAGCAAAATCATCCGGGATACGCAGTATTTT. Translated: CASSKIIRDTQYF.

This clonotype was counted ten times or more. This chain joins TRBV4-3 and TRBJ2-1; 7 bases fit TRBD2. This CDR3 spans 16 amino acids. Germline loops: CDR1 LGHNA, CDR2 YSLEER. The J segment lost 3 bases and the V segment lost 2 bases, leaving 7 bases of the junction unmatched. CDR3 in amino acids: CASSQRALANYNEQFF. The CDR3 coding sequence is TGCGCCAGCAGCCAAAGGGCACTAGCGAACTACAATGAGCAGTTCTTC.

This clonotype has more than one count but fewer than ten. This rearrangement joins TRBV2 to TRBJ1-5; D call uncertain. This CDR3 region has 15 residues. Germline loops: CDR1 SNHLY, CDR2 FYNNEI. With 2 bases removed from V and 0 bases from J, the gap between germline ends came to 8 bases. CDR3 residues: CASSEPGYSNQPQHF. CDR3 coding DNA: TGTGCCAGCAGTGAACCGGGATATAGCAATCAGCCCCAGCATTTT.

This clonotype occurred many times. The V call is TRBV9, the J call TRBJ2-1, with D possibly being TRBD2 (5 bases). The CDR3 totals 15 residues. Germline V gene data show CDR1 as SGDLS and CDR2 as YYNGEE. Trimming pared 4 bases from V and 7 bases from J, leaving 18 bases between. CDR3 DNA: TGTGCCAGCAGCCCCACCGGGGAATTGGATAATGAGCAGTTCTTC. Translation gives CASSPTGELDNEQFF.

This clonotype appeared a single time. The V gene is TRBV2, the J gene TRBJ2-5, with 8 positions matching TRBD2. The germline gives CDR1 SNHLY, CDR2 FYNNEI. CDR3 length: 19 residues. Trimming cost V 10 bases and J 1 base; bases outside gene matches: 23. CDR3: CAIRDTSGDTLNFQETQYF. The CDR3 DNA reads as TGTGCCATCAGGGATACTAGCGGAGACACTCTAAATTTCCAAGAGACCCAGTACTTC.

This clonotype was seen ten or more times. The chain has TRBV9 and TRBJ2-7; 9 bases are a match to TRBD2. Germline V gene data show CDR1 as SGDLS and CDR2 as YYNGEE. V shed 1 base, J shed 5 bases, and the junction held 10 bases outside the gene matches. The CDR3 runs to 16 residues. The CDR3 here is CASSVRSLAGIDEQYF. The DNA of the CDR3 is TGTGCCAGCAGCGTACGGAGCCTAGCGGGGATCGACGAGCAGTACTTC.

The chain employs TRBV7-8 and TRBJ2-1, with a possible D match to TRBD2 (6 bases). The CDR3 has 16 amino acids. CDR1 is SGHVS, CDR2 FQNEAQ, per germline. Trimming removed 1 base at V and 2 bases at J, with 12 bases between. The CDR3 protein is CASSLEEGVTYNEQFF. The CDR3 DNA sequence: TGTGCCAGCAGCTTAGAGGAGGGCGTCACCTACAATGAGCAGTTCTTC.

The rearrangement links TRBV12-3 or TRBV12-4 to TRBJ2-7, with D possibly TRBD1 on 6 matching bases. This CDR3 contains 13 residues. V lost 6 bases, J lost 6 bases, and 15 bases lay in between. The CDR3 region has the DNA TGTGCCAGCAGCTTAACCGGGACACCCGAGCAGTACTTC. It codes for CASSLTGTPEQYF.

This clonotype was counted many times. The chain carries TRBV18 and TRBJ2-7; the match to TRBD1 covers 9 bases. V gave up 2 bases and J gave up 6 bases; unmatched junction bases: 5. CDR1 and CDR2 (germline): KGHSH, LQKENI. The CDR3 runs to 14 residues. The CDR3 nucleotides are TGTGCCAGCTCACCAGACAGGGGGACCTCCGAGCAGTACTTC. This sequence encodes CASSPDRGTSEQYF.

In this sample, this clonotype turned up a few times. The chain recombines TRBV20-1 with TRBJ2-1, with 11 bases identical to TRBD2. Germline lookup yields CDR1 DFQATT and CDR2 SNEGSKA (reference sequence). Losses at the gene ends were 4 bases for V and 9 bases for J; bases not matched to a gene: 5. The CDR3 is 13 amino acids. CDR3 region: CSATLAGVSEQFF. Written as DNA, the CDR3 is TGCAGTGCTACACTAGCGGGGGTCAGTGAGCAGTTCTTC.

This clonotype came up many times. The CDR3 is CASSLRGSGANVLTF. The CDR3 region has the DNA TGTGCCAGCAGTCTCCGGGGATCTGGGGCCAACGTCCTGACTTTC. The chain is built from TRBV28 and TRBJ2-6; tentatively, D is TRBD2 (5 bases). CDR3 size: 15 residues. The germline V gene encodes CDR1 MDHEN and CDR2 SYDVKM. The germline V and J ends were trimmed by 5 bases and 1 base, with 9 bases remaining between them.